This T cell receptor (beta chain) was sequenced for a study of vaccination and CD4 T cells after COVID-19 (dated by TCRdb to the early 2020s). Background for the entire study: The convalescent cohort included six males and four females, with two Hispanic individuals, seven Caucasians, two Asians and one multiracial person. Participants received two doses of either the Pfizer-BioNTech BNT162b2 vaccine (n=8) or the Moderna mRNA-1273 vaccine (n=2). Post-COVID blood samples from convalescent patients were collected a median of approximately 93 days after diagnosis, with a range of 35 to 161 days. Post-vaccine blood samples were collected a median of about 11 weeks after the second vaccine dose, ranging from roughly 12 to 250 days. For stimulating the cultures, overlapping spike peptide pools were used, derived from SARS-CoV-2 as well as from the common cold coronaviruses HCoV-NL63, HCoV-OC43 and HCoV-229E. Control cultures received a CEFX viral epitope pool as the positive control, an HIV-1 Nef peptide pool as the negative control, or no peptide. In more than eight COVID-19 convalescent patients and 4 infection-naive healthy vaccine recipients, researchers compared the spike-specific CD4+ TCR repertoire from before mRNA vaccination with the repertoire from after. The research as a whole found: Among the post-vaccine SARS-CoV-2-reactive clones in convalescent patients, a median around 85% showed up only after vaccination, which suggests vaccine-specific priming. Although the median number of SARS-CoV-2-reactive clonotypes went up from roughly 22 after infection to 35 to 40 after vaccination, the increase was not significant. In convalescent patients, nearly all vaccine-specific clones (304 of 307) were found to be mono-reactive for SARS-CoV-2 spike rather than cross-reactive with common cold coronaviruses. Relatively few convalescent patients were included in the study, and early timepoints after natural infection were not analyzed.

The germline V gene (reference sequence) yields DFQATT for CDR1 and SNEGSKA for CDR2. Compared with germline, V lacks 3 bases and J lacks 7 bases; bases without a gene match: 14. From its cysteine to its phenylalanine, the CDR3 spans 17 amino acids. Only CDR3 DNA is held: 51 bases, read in frame from base 1. Taken with the paper, the label for treatment or condition translates to: approximately nine-day PBMC culture with coronavirus spike peptide pools or control peptides (ViraFEST assay). The ViraFEST assay was used in the study, in which antigen-specific T cells were expanded with peptide pools and expanded clonotypes were subsequently identified by TCR sequencing. The absence of prior SARS-CoV-2 infection in healthy vaccine recipients was confirmed by negative nucleocapsid antibody tests before and after vaccination. Each well held millions of PBMCs cultured with approximately 10 ug/ml peptide pools in IMDM containing about 5% human AB serum and around 9 IU/ml IL-2. Half of the culture medium was replaced with fresh IL-2-containing medium on days 3 and 7. CD4+ T cells were isolated after roughly 9 days of culture through negative selection using the EasySep CD4+ T cell isolation kit. PBMCs were separated from whole blood using Ficoll-Paque Plus gradient centrifugation and then either used fresh or cryopreserved at -140C. Each culture condition was generally run in triplicate wells.

Receptors were amplified or captured by PCR. TCR sequencing of DNA from cultured CD4+ T cells used the Oncomine TCR Beta short-read assay at the Johns Hopkins FTIC core. The QIAamp micro DNA kit was used to extract genomic DNA from the cultured CD4+ T cells. The Oncomine TCR Beta libraries from cultured CD4+ T cells were pooled using unique dual indexes and then sequenced on an Illumina iSeq 100. The study's own analysis went as follows. Non-productive sequences were removed, and CDR3s not starting with C, not ending with F or W, or shorter than 7 amino acids were discarded. The MANAFEST web application was used to identify antigen-specific clonotypes by comparing peptide-stimulated wells against reference wells and other culture wells. To be called positive, a clone needed an FDR below 0.05, an odds ratio above 5, and a productive frequency above 0.1% in at least two of three replicate wells. Clonotypes that were significantly expanded in both SARS-CoV-2 spike wells and at least one common cold coronavirus spike condition were defined as cross-reactive. Levenshtein distances (stringdist) and unrooted phylogenetic trees (ape) in R version 3.6.1 were used to assess CDR3 homology. TCRdb passed the public sequencing reads through fastp at Q25 and MiXCR, retaining productive beta sequences. Entries that share a CDR3 protein sequence are merged under the most common genes and DNA. The V and J calls and clone size come from TCRdb's table, not from the authors' own analysis. This sample holds about 23,000 distinct CDR3 sequences; approximately 67% were observed only once. The ten largest account for about a fifth of the sample.

A note on this clonotype: Its cognate antigen has yet to be identified. No much larger clone is present one base from it, and per-base qualities are unavailable.

The V gene is TRBV20-1 and the J gene is TRBJ2-2; 10 central nucleotides agree with TRBD2. This clonotype was sampled from a human donor who received a COVID-19 vaccine. This specimen consisted of CD4+ T cells from blood, cultured in vitro, obtained after SARS-CoV-2 vaccination. The sequence in DNA is TGCAGTGCTAGTTCCCCAGCGGGGGGGGCGAGTGTCGGGGAGCTGTTTTTT. This encodes CSASSPAGGASVGELFF.